This is a list of T cell receptor beta chains from one sample in a study of blood T cells in healthy people across ages. TCRdb independently ran MiXCR on the 5' RACE reads; one entry per CDR3 protein. This sample has just over 1 million distinct CDR3 sequences, with less than 50% found just once. Material: blood. These receptors were obtained from a woman aged 55-69 years in good health. The CDR3 runs from the conserved cysteine through the conserved F or W. D genes are given only for firm matches. Expanded clones get a size class; other rows say once, few or many, or leave the size out.

CDR3 DNA | CDR3 protein | V gene | clone size | J gene | D gene
TGTGCCAGCAGCTTAATGACGGGAGACCAGTTCTTC | CASSLMTGDQFF | TRBV7-8 | . | TRBJ2-1 | .
TGCAGTGCTAGACAAAACAGCCCGTATTATGGCTACACCTTC | CSARQNSPYYGYTF | TRBV20-1 | few | TRBJ1-2 | .
TGTGCCAGCAGCCCCGGGACAGCTACTCTTAACTATGGCTACACCTTC | CASSPGTATLNYGYTF | TRBV7-6 | . | TRBJ1-2 | TRBD1
TGCAGTCCAGGACTAGCGGGAGGTTATGAGCAGTTCTTC | CSPGLAGGYEQFF | TRBV20-1 | . | TRBJ2-1 | TRBD2
TGTGCCAGCAGCCCGTTTCAGCCACTAGCCAAAAACATTCAGTACTTC | CASSPFQPLAKNIQYF | TRBV14 | . | TRBJ2-4 | .
TGTGCCAGCAGCTTAGAGAGTCGGGGACAGATCAAAAACATTCAGTACTTC | CASSLESRGQIKNIQYF | TRBV7-2 | once | TRBJ2-4 | TRBD1
TGTGCCAGCAGTTCCCGACAGGGCAATCAGCCCCAGCATTTT | CASSSRQGNQPQHF | TRBV27 | . | TRBJ1-5 | .
TGTGCCAGCAGCCAAGATTCTTATGATTCACCCCTCCACTTT | CASSQDSYDSPLHF | TRBV4-2 | . | TRBJ1-6 | .
TGTGCCATCACCCTGACAGGGAGCTATGGCTACACCTTC | CAITLTGSYGYTF | TRBV10-3 | few | TRBJ1-2 | TRBD1
TGCAGCGCCGGGTCCGGGACACTTTCGAACACTGAAGCTTTCTTT | CSAGSGTLSNTEAFF | TRBV29-1 | few | TRBJ1-1 | .
TGTGCCAGCAGTGAAACAGGGAGCTGTCGCACAGATACGCAGTATTTT | CASSETGSCRTDTQYF | TRBV6-1 | . | TRBJ2-3 | .
TGTGCCAGCAGCAGCGGGCTCGGGGAGCAGTTCTTC | CASSSGLGEQFF | TRBV7-3 | . | TRBJ2-1 | .
TGTGCCAGCAGTTTAGGTCTGCACTATGGCTACACCTTC | CASSLGLHYGYTF | TRBV28 | . | TRBJ1-2 | .
TGCGCCAGCAGGGGGCAGAACCTACTCTCCGAGCAGTACTTC | CASRGQNLLSEQYF | TRBV10-2 | . | TRBJ2-7 | .
TGTGCCAGCAGCCATAGGGGGGTGGGTGAGCAGTTCTTC | CASSHRGVGEQFF | TRBV4-1 | . | TRBJ2-1 | .
TGTGCCAGCAGCTCTAGGCGTGGGTACGAGCAGTACTTC | CASSSRRGYEQYF | TRBV7-2 | . | TRBJ2-7 | .
TGTGCCACCAGCAGAGAGGACGGGTACAATGAGCAGTTCTTC | CATSREDGYNEQFF | TRBV15 | . | TRBJ2-1 | .
TGTGCCAGCAGTGAAACTAGCGGGAGGGCCGATACGCAGTATTTT | CASSETSGRADTQYF | TRBV6-1 | . | TRBJ2-3 | TRBD2
TGTGCCAGCAGCCTAGGAGCTTCGGACGAGCAGTACTTC | CASSLGASDEQYF | TRBV7-3 | many | TRBJ2-7 | .
TGTGCCAGCAGTAACCGGGACTTGCAAACCGGGGAGCTGTTTTTT | CASSNRDLQTGELFF | TRBV12-3/TRBV12-4 | . | TRBJ2-2 | .
TGCGCCAGCAGCTCCGGGACTCACAACACAGATACGCAGTATTTT | CASSSGTHNTDTQYF | TRBV5-1 | . | TRBJ2-3 | .
TGTGCCAGCAGCGCGGGACTAGCGGGACAAGAGACCCAGTACTTC | CASSAGLAGQETQYF | TRBV11-2 | few | TRBJ2-5 | TRBD2
TGTGCCAGCACCCCAGGGATGGAGACCCAGTACTTC | CASTPGMETQYF | TRBV2 | few | TRBJ2-5 | .
TGTGCCAGTAGTACACAGCGGGAGCCGGCAGATACGCAGTATTTT | CASSTQREPADTQYF | TRBV19 | few | TRBJ2-3 | TRBD2
TGTGCCAGCAGCTTACGGTCCAGGGGCCACGAGCAGTACTTC | CASSLRSRGHEQYF | TRBV7-6 | . | TRBJ2-7 | .
TGTGCCAGCAGCCCGGAGAAGAACAGGGGGTTCTCCTACGAGCAGTACTTC | CASSPEKNRGFSYEQYF | TRBV5-6 | . | TRBJ2-7 | TRBD1
TGTGCCAGCAGTCAACTAGCGGGAGGTTACAATGAGCAGTTCTTC | CASSQLAGGYNEQFF | TRBV6-2/TRBV6-3 | . | TRBJ2-1 | TRBD2
TGTGCCAGCAGCTTTGGGACTGGATTGGGGGAGACCCAGTACTTC | CASSFGTGLGETQYF | TRBV5-6 | few | TRBJ2-5 | .
TGTGCCAGCAGACCTACAGCCAGCTCCTACAATGAGCAGTTCTTC | CASRPTASSYNEQFF | TRBV6-2/TRBV6-3 | . | TRBJ2-1 | .
TGTGCCAGCAGTTTCGCGCTCTACGAGCAGTACTTC | CASSFALYEQYF | TRBV6-2/TRBV6-3 | . | TRBJ2-7 | .
TGTGCCAGCAGTTCCCTGGACAGGGTGGGGAATACGCAGTATTTT | CASSSLDRVGNTQYF | TRBV27 | . | TRBJ2-3 | TRBD1
TGTGCCATCAGTGACGGCGGAGGGGTCGACACTGAAGCTTTCTTT | CAISDGGGVDTEAFF | TRBV10-3 | few | TRBJ1-1 | .
TGTGCCAGCAGCGTAGGGGAGGACCTCTACAATGAGCAGTTCTTC | CASSVGEDLYNEQFF | TRBV9 | . | TRBJ2-1 | .